Sequencing of this T cell receptor beta chain was carried out in a study of cytomegalovirus exposure and HLA in healthy donors. The PCR was carried out with 60 Vbeta primers and 13 Jbeta primers. Sequencing was performed with immunoSEQ multiplex PCR; in TCRdb, only in-frame clones are kept and a portion is missing. The sample carries 150,000 or so clones, roughly 85% recorded once. The sequencing input was PBMCs. The receptor comes from a man in his late teens or twenties in good health and CMV-seropositive.

The CDR3 region is CASSYSGTGPNYGYTF. CDR3 nucleotides: TGTGCCAGCAGTTACTCCGGGACAGGACCCAACTATGGCTACACCTTC. The J gene is TRBJ1-2, the V gene TRBV6-5, with 8 bases fitting TRBD1. Trimming removed 0 bases from V and 2 bases from J; junction bases left unmatched: 5. CDR1 is MNHEY and CDR2 is SVGAGI in the germline V gene. CDR3 length equals 16 residues.